Described below is a single TCR beta chain sequence and its context. What it recognizes is unknown. This sample is drawn from a study of cytomegalovirus exposure and HLA in healthy donors. Overall study: Clustering assigned roughly 81% of the roughly 400 genotyped donors to the Caucasian-associated ancestry cluster. Whole-study findings and limits: Reports described diagnosis of cytomegalovirus status by the classifier as highly specific and sensitive. Common viral pathogens seemed to be connected with several of the most significant clusters, according to a later analysis.

The study ran its PCR with 60 Vbeta and 13 Jbeta primers. In the original workflow: Some 11 million shared chains were among the approximately 80 million unique TCR beta chains that a later analysis counted. The assay was immunoSEQ multiplex PCR, and TCRdb's table has in-frame clones only and misses some. V and J calls and clone size are given by that table; D and trimming were obtained from the DNA. The sample holds over 200,000 clones; 60% to 80% are singletons and the top ten take 3.8%. The source material was PBMCs. This TCR was recovered from a male donor in good health and CMV-seronegative.

CDR3 loop: CASSVQGSSYNEQFF. Here the CDR3 DNA reads TGTGCCAGCAGTGTTCAGGGGAGCTCCTACAATGAGCAGTTCTTC. The V gene is TRBV2, the J gene TRBJ2-1; perhaps TRBD1 as D (6 bases). With 4 bases removed from V and 0 bases from J, the gap between germline ends came to 10 bases. Per the germline V gene, CDR1 is SNHLY and CDR2 is FYNNEI. This CDR3 spans 15 amino acids.